One sample yielded the 21 T cell receptor beta chains listed below, sequenced in a study of cytomegalovirus exposure and HLA in healthy donors. The protocol was immunoSEQ multiplex PCR, while the TCRdb copy is restricted to in-frame clones and leaves out a portion. The sample carries approximately 150,000 clones, approximately 90% recorded once. Sequences were obtained from PBMCs. The receptors originated from a woman in her thirties in good health and CMV-seronegative.

This clone was seen a single time. The CDR3 sequence is CASSLGRGRETQYF. The CDR3 DNA is TGTGCCAGCAGCTTGGGAAGGGGCAGGGAGACCCAGTACTTC. The rearrangement links TRBV5-4 to TRBJ2-5; possible D gene TRBD1, 5 bases. CDR1 and CDR2 (germline): SGHNT, YYREEE (reference sequence). This CDR3 region has 14 residues. Trimming stripped 0 bases from V and 5 bases from J, with 11 bases between. Full variable domain (remainder filled in from reference TRBV5-4 and TRBJ2-5): ETGVTQSPTHLIKTRGQQVTLRCSSQSGHNTVSWYQQALGQGPQFIFQYYREEENGRGNFPPRFSGLQFPNYSSELNVNALELDDSALYLCASSLGRGRETQYFGPGTRLLVL.

This clone was found a few times. The CDR3 region is CASSLDRFNQPQHF. CDR3 nucleotides: TGTGCCAGCAGCTTAGACAGGTTCAATCAGCCCCAGCATTTT. The J gene is TRBJ1-5, the V gene TRBV7-9; TRBD1 might be the D (5 bases). Trimming pared 1 base from V and 3 bases from J, leaving 7 bases between. The CDR3 is 14 residues long. The germline V gene has CDR1 SEHNR and CDR2 FQNEAQ (reference sequence).

The chain is built from TRBV5-6 and TRBJ1-1, with a tentative D call TRBD1 (6 bases). V shed 0 bases and J shed 8 bases, with 14 bases lying between them. The germline gives CDR1 SGHDT, CDR2 YYEEEE. This CDR3 has 14 amino acids. CDR3 nucleotides: TGTGCCAGCAGCTTGGGGCAGGGGCCCCGGGAAGCTTTCTTT. Its protein product is CASSLGQGPREAFF.

The chain employs TRBV11-2 and TRBJ1-3; D gene unclear. CDR1 and CDR2 (germline): SGHAT, FQNNGV. The CDR3 sequence is 14 residues long. Trimming pared 5 bases from V and 2 bases from J, leaving 10 bases between. The CDR3 spells CASSAHGTGNTIYF. The DNA for the CDR3 is TGTGCCAGCAGCGCCCATGGCACTGGAAACACCATATATTTT.

This clone was seen only a few times. V gene TRBV7-9 combines with J gene TRBJ2-7; D is perhaps TRBD2 (5 bases). Trimming removed 5 bases from V and 3 bases from J, with 8 bases in between. The CDR3 covers 12 residues. CDR1 is SEHNR, CDR2 FQNEAQ, per germline (reference sequence). In DNA form, the CDR3 reads TGTGCCAGCAGCCGCCGGGACTACGAGCAGTACTTC. Residues: CASSRRDYEQYF.

The chain combines TRBV5-6 with TRBJ2-3, with a possible D match to TRBD2 (5 bases). There are 16 residues in the CDR3. The germline V gene has CDR1 SGHDT and CDR2 YYEEEE. Deletions cut 0 bases from V and 2 bases from J, with 13 bases between. The DNA of the CDR3 is TGTGCCAGCAGCTTGGCCGCCGGAGGATCCACAGATACGCAGTATTTT. Its protein is CASSLAAGGSTDTQYF. Together with reference TRBV5-6 and TRBJ2-3, the CDR3 gives the full variable domain: DAGVTQSPTHLIKTRGQQVTLRCSPKSGHDTVSWYQQALGQGPQFIFQYYEEEERQRGNFPDRFSGHQFPNYSSELNVNALLLGDSALYLCASSLAAGGSTDTQYFGPGTRLTVL.

The gene calls are TRBV6-1 and TRBJ2-3; no reliable D call. The CDR3 sequence is 12 residues long. The V gene's germline CDR1 is MNHNS and CDR2 SASEGT. The V and J ends lost 7 bases and 4 bases respectively, with 9 bases between them. For the CDR3, the DNA is TGTGCCAGCAATGTTGGAGCAGATACGCAGTATTTT. Its protein is CASNVGADTQYF.

The gene calls are TRBV25-1 and TRBJ2-5; D remains unclear. Germline CDR1 reads MGHDK; CDR2 reads SYGVNS. The CDR3 is 15 amino acids. The V end was cut by 2 bases, the J end by 5 bases, with 15 bases between. The DNA for the CDR3 is TGTGCCAGCAGTGAACCAAATAGATTCGCCGAGACCCAGTACTTC. It specifies CASSEPNRFAETQYF.

The chain links TRBV6-1 to TRBJ2-1, with 12 bases matching TRBD2. Trimming at V came to 10 bases and at J to 4 bases, leaving 8 bases not matched to a gene. Germline CDR1 MNHNS, CDR2 SASEGT. CDR3 length: 15 residues. CDR3 region: CAILLAGGLYNEQFF. DNA for the CDR3: TGTGCCATCCTACTAGCGGGGGGTCTTTACAATGAGCAGTTCTTC.

The J gene is TRBJ1-1, the V gene TRBV29-1; D may be TRBD1 (5 bases). Germline loops: CDR1 SQVTM, CDR2 ANQGSEA. The CDR3 sequence is 12 residues long. V lost 5 bases to trimming and J lost 4 bases, with 11 bases between them. CDR3 residues: CSVNTGGTEAFF. The CDR3, as DNA: TGCAGCGTTAACACCGGGGGCACTGAAGCTTTCTTT. Supplemented by reference TRBV29-1 and TRBJ1-1, the full variable domain reads SAVISQKPSRDICQRGTSLTIQCQVDSQVTMMFWYRQQPGQSLTLIATANQGSEATYESGFVIDKFPISRPNLTFSTLTVSNMSPEDSSIYLCSVNTGGTEAFFGQGTRLTVV.

This clone was detected once. The chain uses TRBV5-1 and TRBJ2-1, with TRBD2 matching 9 bases. The CDR3 is made up of 13 amino acids. Per the germline V gene, CDR1 is SGHRS and CDR2 is YFSETQ. J gave up 14 bases and V 4 bases, and 10 bases lay outside the gene matches. CDR3 sequence: CASSPSGGSSKFF. The CDR3 coding sequence is TGCGCCAGCAGCCCCAGCGGGGGGTCGTCGAAGTTCTTC. The full variable domain, in which reference TRBV5-1 and TRBJ2-1 provide the parts outside the CDR3, is KAGVTQTPRYLIKTRGQQVTLSCSPISGHRSVSWYQQTPGQGLQFLFEYFSETQRNKGNFPGRFSGRQFSNSRSEMNVSTLELGDSALYLCASSPSGGSSKFFGPGTRLTVL.

V is TRBV18 and J is TRBJ1-4; D gene uncertain. Looked up from germline, CDR1 is KGHSH and CDR2 is LQKENI. Trimming left V 5 bases short and J 4 bases short, with 23 bases between. There are 18 residues in the CDR3. CDR3 residues: CASSSVEPATGGNEKLFF. The CDR3 DNA is TGTGCCAGCTCATCTGTCGAACCAGCCACTGGCGGTAATGAAAAACTGTTTTTT.

The chain employs TRBV9 and TRBJ2-7; 7 nucleotides line up with TRBD2. This CDR3 spans 14 amino acids. Trimming at V came to 2 bases and at J to 1 base, leaving 3 bases not matched to a gene. Germline V lookup: CDR1 SGDLS, CDR2 YYNGEE. The CDR3 here is CASSVSGLSYEQYF. CDR3 nucleotide sequence: TGTGCCAGCAGCGTTAGCGGGCTTTCCTACGAGCAGTACTTC.

The chain is built from TRBV27 and TRBJ1-6; tentatively, D is TRBD1 (6 bases). The germline CDR1 and CDR2 sequences are MNHEY and SMNVEV (reference sequence). The CDR3 has 15 amino acids. V was shortened by 6 bases and J by 14 bases, with 23 bases between the two germline ends. Here the CDR3 reads CASSFLSGASLTLHF. The CDR3 DNA follows: TGTGCCAGCAGCTTCTTGTCAGGGGCCTCTCTCACCCTCCACTTT.

CDR3 sequence reads: CASSSAAGDEKLFF. The CDR3 DNA follows: TGTGCCAGCTCATCTGCGGCGGGGGATGAAAAACTGTTTTTT. The rearrangement links TRBV18 to TRBJ1-4; perhaps TRBD1 as D (5 bases). The germline V gene has CDR1 KGHSH and CDR2 LQKENI. The ends were cut back, 5 bases at V and 6 bases at J, with 13 bases in the middle. This CDR3 region has 14 residues.

V is TRBV6-1 and J is TRBJ2-1; TRBD2 aligns across 15 bases. The CDR3 is 15 residues long. Losses at the gene ends were 5 bases for V and 7 bases for J; bases not matched to a gene: 3. Germline V lookup: CDR1 MNHNS, CDR2 SASEGT. CDR3 residues: CASSSGTSGGNEQFF. CDR3 DNA sequence: TGTGCCAGCAGTTCCGGGACTAGCGGGGGGAATGAGCAGTTCTTC.

The V call is TRBV27, the J call TRBJ2-2, with TRBD2 matching over 7 bases. J lost 6 bases, V lost 2 bases, and 0 bases had no gene match. Germline CDR1 MNHEY, CDR2 SMNVEV (reference sequence). The CDR3 consists of 13 residues. CDR3 bases: TGTGCCAGCAGTTTAGGGGGGGCCGGGGAGCTGTTTTTT. Translating gives CASSLGGAGELFF.

The rearrangement uses TRBV7-8 and TRBJ1-1; D remains ambiguous. The CDR3 extends over 12 amino acids. The V and J ends lost 5 bases and 4 bases respectively, with 8 bases between them. Germline lookup yields CDR1 SGHVS and CDR2 FQNEAQ. The CDR3 DNA sequence: TGTGCCAGCAGCCCCGGGAGCACTGAAGCTTTCTTT. This gives the protein CASSPGSTEAFF. The full variable domain, its missing parts supplied by reference TRBV7-8 and TRBJ1-1, is GAGVSQSPRYKVAKRGQDVALRCDPISGHVSLFWYQQALGQGPEFLTYFQNEAQLDKSGLPSDRFFAERPEGSVSTLKIQRTQQEDSAVYLCASSPGSTEAFFGQGTRLTVV.

This clone was counted between two and nine times. The chain has TRBV7-6 and TRBJ1-6; TRBD1 aligns across 7 bases. CDR3 length: 15 residues. CDR1 and CDR2 (germline): SGHVS, FNYEAQ. The J segment lost 7 bases and the V segment lost 1 base, leaving 4 bases of the junction unmatched. The CDR3 DNA follows: TGTGCCAGCAGCTTAGGAGAGGGGGCGAATTCACCCCTCCACTTT. Protein sequence: CASSLGEGANSPLHF.

The rearrangement joins TRBV6-6 to TRBJ1-5; D ambiguous. The CDR3 runs to 16 residues. V lost 6 bases, J lost 7 bases, and 22 bases lay in between. Germline assignment: CDR1 MNHNY and CDR2 SVGAGI (reference sequence). The CDR3 loop is CASRPRRENSGQPQHF. DNA of the CDR3: TGTGCCAGCAGACCCAGACGGGAAAACTCCGGGCAGCCCCAGCATTTT.

The chain employs TRBV4-1 and TRBJ1-4; a possible D gene is TRBD1 (5 bases). The CDR3 contains 15 residues. From germline, CDR1 is MGHRA and CDR2 YSYEKL. The V and J ends lost 0 bases and 7 bases respectively, with 12 bases between them. This chain's CDR3 is CASSQDGGRTEKLFF. In DNA, the CDR3 is TGCGCCAGCAGCCAAGATGGGGGGAGGACTGAAAAACTGTTTTTT.